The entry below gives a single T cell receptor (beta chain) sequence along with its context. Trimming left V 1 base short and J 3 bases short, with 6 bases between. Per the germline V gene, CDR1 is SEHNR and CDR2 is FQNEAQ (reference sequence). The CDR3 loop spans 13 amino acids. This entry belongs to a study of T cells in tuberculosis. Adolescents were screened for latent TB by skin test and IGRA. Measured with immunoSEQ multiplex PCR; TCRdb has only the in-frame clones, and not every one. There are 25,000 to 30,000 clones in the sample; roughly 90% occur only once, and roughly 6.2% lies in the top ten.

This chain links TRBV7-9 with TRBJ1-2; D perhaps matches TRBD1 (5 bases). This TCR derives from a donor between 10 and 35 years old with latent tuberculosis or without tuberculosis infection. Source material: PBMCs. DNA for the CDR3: TGTGCCAGCAGCTTAGGGGGGGACTATGGCTACACCTTC. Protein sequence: CASSLGGDYGYTF.